This is a list of T cell receptor beta chains from one sample in a study of T cell responses to AZD1222 COVID-19 vaccine. Some clones are missing from TCRdb's copy, which holds only in-frame ones; the method was immunoSEQ multiplex PCR. In the table there are around 80,000 clones, 83% of which are singletons. This material consisted of peripheral blood, taken 28 days after the second AZD1222 dose. These receptors came from an adult who received the AZD1222 COVID-19 vaccine. CDR3s include the opening cysteine and the closing phenylalanine or tryptophan. The D gene is left open where the match is weak. Size is omitted from some rows. Given values are once, few, many or a class for expanded clones.

D gene	clone size	V gene	J gene	CDR3 DNA	CDR3 protein
.	.	TRBV2	TRBJ2-3	TGTGCCAGCAGTGAGGCCCCTTCCTGGGATACGCAGTATTTT	CASSEAPSWDTQYF
.	.	TRBV5-6	TRBJ1-1	TGTGCCAGCAGCGTGGACACAGGTGTGAACACTGAAGCTTTCTTT	CASSVDTGVNTEAFF
.	once	TRBV4-3	TRBJ2-1	TGCGCCAGCAGCCAAGAGCTAGCGAGCTACAATGAGCAGTTCTTC	CASSQELASYNEQFF
.	.	TRBV28	TRBJ1-2	TGTGCCAGCAGCCGTTCGTCAGGGAACTATGGCTACACCTTC	CASSRSSGNYGYTF
.	.	TRBV30	TRBJ1-5	TGTGCCTGGAGGTCAGGGGGCAATCAGCCCCAGCATTTT	CAWRSGGNQPQHF
.	.	TRBV18	TRBJ1-1	TGTGCCAGCTCTATGGGACATAAGAACACTGAAGCTTTCTTT	CASSMGHKNTEAFF
.	.	TRBV6-5	TRBJ2-3	TGTGCCAGCAGCCCGATGTTTAGCACAGATACGCAGTATTTT	CASSPMFSTDTQYF
TRBD2	.	TRBV5-4	TRBJ2-2	TGTGCCAGCAGCTTGGGAGCGGGAGGGCCATTTTCCACCGGGGAGCTGTTTTTT	CASSLGAGGPFSTGELFF
TRBD1	.	TRBV6-5	TRBJ2-7	TGTGCCAGCAGGCGAAGGGACAGGGGACCCTACGAGCAGTACTTC	CASRRRDRGPYEQYF
TRBD2	once	TRBV7-3	TRBJ2-5	TGTGCCAGCAGCTTTACTAGCGGAGAGACCCAGTACTTC	CASSFTSGETQYF
TRBD2	.	TRBV4-2	TRBJ2-3	TGTGCCAGCAGGCCTAGCGGGAGGGCGTCGGATACGCAGTATTTT	CASRPSGRASDTQYF
.	.	TRBV2	TRBJ2-5	TGTGCCAGCAGTGAAGGACAGCAAGAGACCCAGTACTTC	CASSEGQQETQYF
.	.	TRBV12-3/TRBV12-4	TRBJ1-1	TGTGCCAGCAGTCATGTGAACACTGAAGCTTTCTTT	CASSHVNTEAFF
.	.	TRBV29-1	TRBJ2-5	TGCAGCGTTGAGGTCTTGGGGGGTAGGGCGGCCCAGTACTTC	CSVEVLGGRAAQYF
.	.	TRBV6-5	TRBJ2-5	TGTGCCAGCAGTTACTCGGATGAGACCCAGTACTTC	CASSYSDETQYF
.	few	TRBV7-2	TRBJ1-1	TGTGCCAGCAGTTCTCGTGGTGACACTGAAGCTTTCTTT	CASSSRGDTEAFF
.	.	TRBV19	TRBJ1-1	TGTGCCAGTAGTTTTCTGGACAGGAACACTGAAGCTTTCTTT	CASSFLDRNTEAFF
.	.	TRBV28	TRBJ1-1	TGTGCCAGCAGTTTACCGGCCAGGGGATGGGTAGCTTTCTTT	CASSLPARGWVAFF
TRBD2	few	TRBV4-1	TRBJ2-4	TGCGCCAGCAGCCTTATCGTGGAGCGGGAGACGCCCAAAAACATTCAGTACTTC	CASSLIVERETPKNIQYF
.	.	TRBV6-5	TRBJ2-6	TGTGCCAGCAGTTCCCCGAGGCTCGGTGGGGCCAACGTCCTGACTTTC	CASSSPRLGGANVLTF
.	.	TRBV6-2/TRBV6-3	TRBJ1-5	TGTGCCAGCAGACCTACAGGGAGGCAAAATCAGCCCCAGCATTTT	CASRPTGRQNQPQHF
.	.	TRBV27	TRBJ1-5	TGTGCCGCAGGAAATGGGCCCCAGCATTTT	CAAGNGPQHF
TRBD1	.	TRBV9	TRBJ1-3	TGTGCCAGCAGCGCACAGGGGGTTTCTGGAAACACCATATATTTT	CASSAQGVSGNTIYF
.	.	TRBV7-2	TRBJ1-5	TGTGCCAGCAGCTTAGGGCGGTATAGCAATCAGCCCCAGCATTTT	CASSLGRYSNQPQHF
.	.	TRBV5-1	TRBJ2-7	TGCGCCAGCAGCTTTTTTAGACAGCAATTTTACTACGAGCAGTACTTC	CASSFFRQQFYYEQYF
.	.	TRBV7-8	TRBJ1-2	TGTGCCAGCAGATCATCAGGGGCATATGGCTACACCTTC	CASRSSGAYGYTF
.	once	TRBV18	TRBJ2-3	TGTGCCAGCTCTACCGGCGGAACAGATACGCAGTATTTT	CASSTGGTDTQYF
TRBD1	.	TRBV18	TRBJ2-7	TGTGCCAGCTCGCCAGGGACAGCCTACGAGCAGTACTTC	CASSPGTAYEQYF
TRBD1	.	TRBV7-2	TRBJ1-1	TGTGCCAGCAGAGGACAGGAATATATGAACACTGAAGCTTTCTTT	CASRGQEYMNTEAFF
.	.	TRBV15	TRBJ2-5	TGTGCCACCAGCACCCTAGCGCAATCACTCCAAGAGACCCAGTACTTC	CATSTLAQSLQETQYF
.	.	TRBV13	TRBJ2-7	TGTGCCAGCAGGAGAAGCTCCTACGAGCAGTACTTC	CASRRSSYEQYF
TRBD1	.	TRBV28	TRBJ1-1	TGTGCCAGCAGTACCCTGACAGGGGGAGTGTACACTGAAGCTTTCTTT	CASSTLTGGVYTEAFF
.	.	TRBV28	TRBJ2-7	TGTGCCAGTCTCTCCGGGACTGACCTGACCTACGAGCAGTACTTC	CASLSGTDLTYEQYF